This T cell receptor beta chain comes out of a study of beta chain features in type 1 diabetes. Looking at the study overall: When patients were set against healthy donors, age, gender and cell yields were similar. Examination covered over 85,000,000 sorted cells spanning all samples.

Blood was drawn once from each donor into heparinised tubes. The draws averaged around 0.12 L. The CDR3 sequence is 14 residues long. The ends were cut back, 5 bases at V and 3 bases at J, with 11 bases in the middle. Germline V gives CDR1 MDHEN, CDR2 SYDVKM. General observations from the study: Shortening of TCRB CDR3s, moderate but significant, appeared in all four CD4+ subsets of Type 1 diabetes patients. There were fewer insertions and more deletions at the VDJ junctions of type 1 diabetes patients.

The authors reverse transcribed all of the isolated RNA, so sequencing captured expressed TCRB transcripts. Clones were sequenced by immunoSEQ multiplex PCR, and TCRdb holds only the in-frame ones, with some missing. Of some 370,000 clones in the sample, 8.5% to 10% were seen once. With regard to this clone: What it binds is not known.

This TCR was sampled from a man aged 30 to 39 with type 1 diabetes. The V gene is TRBV28, the J gene TRBJ1-5, with D tentatively TRBD1 (6 bases). The sequencing sample was made of central memory CD4+ T cells from blood. The CDR3 bases are TGTGCCAGCAGTCCTGGACAGAACAATCAGCCCCAGCATTTT. Its translation: CASSPGQNNQPQHF.